Included here is one T cell receptor (beta chain) sequence, with context. This record belongs to a study of blood T cell repertoires in COVID-19. About the research overall: Sites across the United States, Italy and Spain contributed samples from acute and convalescent COVID-19.

Produced via immunoSEQ multiplex PCR; TCRdb's table is partial and in-frame only. Among 290,000 or so clones, around 87% were seen once, and the ten largest hold around 2.1%. CDR1 and CDR2 (germline): SQVTM, ANQGSEA. J was trimmed by 5 bases and V by 3 bases; bases with no gene match: 6. CDR3 length equals 13 residues. This sequence originates from a man younger than 35 with active or convalescent COVID-19. Sequencing input: peripheral blood. This sequence joins TRBV29-1 and TRBJ2-7; TRBD1 agrees at 8 bases. In DNA form, the CDR3 reads TGCAGCGTTGACCTAGGACAGGGCAACGAGCAGTACTTC. As protein: CSVDLGQGNEQYF.